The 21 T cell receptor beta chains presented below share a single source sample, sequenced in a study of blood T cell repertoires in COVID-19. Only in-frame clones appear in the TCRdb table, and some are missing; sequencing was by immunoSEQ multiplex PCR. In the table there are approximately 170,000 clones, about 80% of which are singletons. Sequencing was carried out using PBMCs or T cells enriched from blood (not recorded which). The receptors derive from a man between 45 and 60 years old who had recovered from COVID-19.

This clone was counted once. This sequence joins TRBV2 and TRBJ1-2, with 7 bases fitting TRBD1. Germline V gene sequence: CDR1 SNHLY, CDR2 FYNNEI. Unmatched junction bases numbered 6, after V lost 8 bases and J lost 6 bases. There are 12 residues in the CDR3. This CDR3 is CASVDRVDGYTF. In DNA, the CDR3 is TGTGCCAGCGTTGACAGGGTCGATGGCTACACCTTC.

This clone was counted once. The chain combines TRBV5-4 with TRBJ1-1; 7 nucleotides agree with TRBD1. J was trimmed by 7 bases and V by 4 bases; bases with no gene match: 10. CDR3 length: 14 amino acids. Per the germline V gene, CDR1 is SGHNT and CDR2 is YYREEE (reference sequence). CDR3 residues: CASSGTGTAGEAFF. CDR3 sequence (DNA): TGTGCCAGCAGCGGTACCGGGACAGCGGGTGAAGCTTTCTTT.

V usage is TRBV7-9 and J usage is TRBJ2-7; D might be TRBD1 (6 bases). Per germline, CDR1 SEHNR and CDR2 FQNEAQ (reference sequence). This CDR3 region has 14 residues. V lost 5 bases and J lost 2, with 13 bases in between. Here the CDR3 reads CASSDRTSPYEQYF. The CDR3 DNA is TGTGCCAGCAGCGACAGGACAAGCCCCTACGAGCAGTACTTC.

CDR3 sequence reads: CASSQDYAKCTF. The CDR3 coding sequence is TGTGCCAGCAGCCAAGATTACGCGAAGTGCACCTTC. The rearrangement links TRBV3-1 (or the pseudogene TRBV3-2) to TRBJ1-2; unclear D gene. Germline V gives CDR1 LGHDT, CDR2 YNNKEL (reference sequence). V was pared by 0 bases and J by 13 bases, with 12 bases between. CDR3 length equals 12 residues.

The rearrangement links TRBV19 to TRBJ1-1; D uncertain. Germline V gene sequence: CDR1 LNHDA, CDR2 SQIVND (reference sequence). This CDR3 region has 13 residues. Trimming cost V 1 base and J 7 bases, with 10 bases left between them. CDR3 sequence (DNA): TGTGCCAGTAGTATAGCCGGGATAGGTGAAGCTTTCTTT. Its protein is CASSIAGIGEAFF.

CDR3 in amino acids: CASSERSGGNTEAFF. DNA of the CDR3: TGTGCCAGCAGTGAAAGATCCGGGGGGAACACTGAAGCTTTCTTT. V gene TRBV2 combines with J gene TRBJ1-1, with D tentatively TRBD1 (5 bases). This CDR3 has 15 amino acids. The V gene's germline CDR1 is SNHLY and CDR2 FYNNEI. The V gene lost 2 bases and the J gene lost 1 base, with 11 bases spanning the gap.

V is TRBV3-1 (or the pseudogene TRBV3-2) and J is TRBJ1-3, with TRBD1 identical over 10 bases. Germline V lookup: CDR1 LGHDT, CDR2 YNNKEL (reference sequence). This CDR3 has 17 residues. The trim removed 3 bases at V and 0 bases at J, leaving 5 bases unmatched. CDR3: CASSHRGQGLSGNTIYF. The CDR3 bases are TGTGCCAGCAGCCATCGGGGACAGGGGCTCTCTGGAAACACCATATATTTT.

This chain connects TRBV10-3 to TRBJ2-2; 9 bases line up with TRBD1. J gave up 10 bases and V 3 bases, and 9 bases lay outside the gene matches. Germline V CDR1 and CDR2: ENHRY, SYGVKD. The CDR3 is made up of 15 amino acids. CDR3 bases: TGTGCCATCAGTGACCCGGGACAGGGACTGGAGGAGCTGTTTTTT. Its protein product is CAISDPGQGLEELFF.

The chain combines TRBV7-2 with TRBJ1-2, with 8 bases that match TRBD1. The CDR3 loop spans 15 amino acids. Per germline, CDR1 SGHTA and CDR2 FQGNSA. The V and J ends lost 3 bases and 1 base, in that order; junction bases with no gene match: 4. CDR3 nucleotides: TGTGCCAGCAGCTTTACGACAGGGGTTAACTATGGCTACACCTTC. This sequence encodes CASSFTTGVNYGYTF.

The CDR3 spells CASSLDSGAQPQHF. CDR3 DNA: TGTGCCAGCAGCTTAGATTCAGGGGCTCAGCCCCAGCATTTT. V and J are TRBV7-2 and TRBJ1-5, with D possibly TRBD1 on 6 matching bases. The V end was cut by 1 base, the J end by 6 bases, with 10 bases between. This CDR3 has 14 residues. Germline loops: CDR1 SGHTA, CDR2 FQGNSA.

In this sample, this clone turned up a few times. CDR3 in DNA: TGCAGTGCTAGTCCCAGTAGGGGGTCGAGCACAGATACGCAGTATTTT. Residues: CSASPSRGSSTDTQYF. The chain recombines TRBV20-1 with TRBJ2-3, with D perhaps TRBD1 (6 bases). The CDR3 sequence is 16 residues long. The V gene lost 3 bases and the J gene lost 0 bases, with 16 bases spanning the gap. CDR1 and CDR2 from the germline V gene are DFQATT and SNEGSKA (reference sequence).

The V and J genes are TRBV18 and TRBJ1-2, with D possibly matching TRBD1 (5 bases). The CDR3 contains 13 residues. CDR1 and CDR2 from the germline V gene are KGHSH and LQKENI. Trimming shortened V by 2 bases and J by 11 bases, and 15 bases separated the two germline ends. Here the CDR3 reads CASSPSDDRGYTF. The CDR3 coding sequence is TGTGCCAGCTCACCATCAGACGACAGAGGTTACACCTTC.

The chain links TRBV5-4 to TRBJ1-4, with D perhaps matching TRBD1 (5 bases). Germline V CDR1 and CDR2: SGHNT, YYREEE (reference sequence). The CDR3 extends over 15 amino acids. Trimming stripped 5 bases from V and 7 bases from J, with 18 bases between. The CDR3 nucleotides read TGTGCCAGCAGTATTATGGGGGGGATAGGTGAAAAACTGTTTTTT. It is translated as CASSIMGGIGEKLFF.

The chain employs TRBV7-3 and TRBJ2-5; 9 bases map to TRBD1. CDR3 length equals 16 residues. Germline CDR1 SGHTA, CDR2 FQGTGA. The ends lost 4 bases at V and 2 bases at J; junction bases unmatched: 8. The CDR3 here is CASSYGDRARQETQYF. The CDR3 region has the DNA TGTGCCAGCAGCTATGGGGACAGGGCTCGGCAAGAGACCCAGTACTTC.

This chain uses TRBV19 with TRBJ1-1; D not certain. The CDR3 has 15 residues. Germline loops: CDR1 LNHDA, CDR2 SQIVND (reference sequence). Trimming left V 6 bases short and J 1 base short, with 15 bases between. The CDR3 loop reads CASSLIIGRNTEAFF. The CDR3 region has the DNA TGTGCCAGTAGCCTAATAATCGGGAGGAACACTGAAGCTTTCTTT.

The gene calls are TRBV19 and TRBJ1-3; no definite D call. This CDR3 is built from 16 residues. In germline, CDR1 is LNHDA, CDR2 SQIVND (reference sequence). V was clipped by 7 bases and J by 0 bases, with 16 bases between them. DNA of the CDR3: TGTGCCAGTATTTTCGGTGGGCTACACTCTGGAAACACCATATATTTT. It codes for CASIFGGLHSGNTIYF.

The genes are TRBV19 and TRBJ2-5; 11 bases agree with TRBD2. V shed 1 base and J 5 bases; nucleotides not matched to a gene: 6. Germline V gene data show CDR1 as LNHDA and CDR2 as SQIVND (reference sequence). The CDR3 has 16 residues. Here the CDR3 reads CASSIGGTSGFETQYF. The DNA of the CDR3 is TGTGCCAGTAGTATAGGGGGGACTAGCGGTTTCGAGACCCAGTACTTC.

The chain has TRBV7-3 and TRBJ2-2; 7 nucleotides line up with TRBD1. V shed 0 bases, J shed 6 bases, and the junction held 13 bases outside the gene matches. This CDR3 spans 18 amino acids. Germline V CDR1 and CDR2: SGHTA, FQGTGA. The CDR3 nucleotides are TGTGCCAGCAGCTTAACCCCCGGTGTGACAGGGAAGGCCGGGGAGCTGTTTTTT. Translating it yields CASSLTPGVTGKAGELFF.

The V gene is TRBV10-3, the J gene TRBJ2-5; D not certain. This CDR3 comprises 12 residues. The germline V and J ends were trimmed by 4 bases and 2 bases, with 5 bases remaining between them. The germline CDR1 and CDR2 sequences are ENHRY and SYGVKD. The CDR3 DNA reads TGTGCCATCAGTGGGCAGCAAGAGACCCAGTACTTC. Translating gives CAISGQQETQYF.

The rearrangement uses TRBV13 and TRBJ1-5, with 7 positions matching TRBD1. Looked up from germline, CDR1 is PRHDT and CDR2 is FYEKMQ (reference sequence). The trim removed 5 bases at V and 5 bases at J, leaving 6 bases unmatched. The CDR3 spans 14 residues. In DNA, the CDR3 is TGTGCCAGCAGCATCGGACAGGTTTATCAGCCCCAGCATTTT. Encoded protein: CASSIGQVYQPQHF.

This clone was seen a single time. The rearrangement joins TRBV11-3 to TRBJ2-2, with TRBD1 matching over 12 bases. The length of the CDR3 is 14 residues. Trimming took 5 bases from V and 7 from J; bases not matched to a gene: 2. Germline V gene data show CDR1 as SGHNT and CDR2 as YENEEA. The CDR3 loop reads CASSGTGGLGELFF. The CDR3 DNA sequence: TGTGCCAGCAGCGGGACAGGGGGCCTCGGGGAGCTGTTTTTT. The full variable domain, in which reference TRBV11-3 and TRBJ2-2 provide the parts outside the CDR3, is EAGVVQSPRYKIIEKKQPVAFWCNPISGHNTLYWYLQNLGQGPELLIRYENEEAVDDSQLPKDRFSAERLKGVDSTLKIQPAELGDSAVYLCASSGTGGLGELFFGEGSRLTVL.